One and the same sample provided the 32 T cell receptor beta chains below, sequenced in a study of T cells in Graves' hyperthyroidism and ophthalmopathy. What was amplified from RNA transcripts were TCR beta CDR3 regions. The HTBI primer set drove a first-round RT-PCR of the TCR CDR3. MiXCR, run by TCRdb on the multiplex PCR reads, gives a single entry per CDR3 protein. Of approximately 400,000 distinct CDR3 sequences listed, 11% to 15% are singletons. The sequencing input was blood. The receptors stem from a man over 45 with Graves' ophthalmopathy.

This clonotype was detected a few times. The chain employs TRBV19 and TRBJ2-5; 12 nucleotides line up with TRBD2. The CDR3 is made up of 16 amino acids. The V and J ends lost 6 bases and 4 bases, in that order; junction bases with no gene match: 9. Looked up from germline, CDR1 is LNHDA and CDR2 is SQIVND (reference sequence). CDR3 DNA sequence: TGTGCCAGTAGAAGCTTACCGGGACTAGCGGGAGAGACCCAGTACTTC. This sequence encodes CASRSLPGLAGETQYF.

This clonotype has only a few counts. The chain uses TRBV19 and TRBJ2-1, with 7 bases that match TRBD2. CDR3 size: 17 residues. Germline V CDR1 and CDR2: LNHDA, SQIVND (reference sequence). Trimming removed 3 bases from V and 2 bases from J; junction bases left unmatched: 10. The CDR3, as DNA: TGTGCCAGTAGTATGTTTCCTCTAGCGGAGACCTACAATGAGCAGTTCTTC. Its protein is CASSMFPLAETYNEQFF.

This clonotype has a handful of counts. The chain couples TRBV10-2 to TRBJ1-2, with 7 bases matching TRBD1. This CDR3 is 13 amino acids long. CDR1 and CDR2 from the germline V gene are WSHSY and SAAADI. J gave up 4 bases and V 3 bases, and 2 bases lay outside the gene matches. This CDR3 is CASSESGGYGYTF. The CDR3 bases are TGCGCCAGCAGTGAATCAGGGGGCTATGGCTACACCTTC.

The chain couples TRBV6-2 or TRBV6-3 to TRBJ2-5; D is ambiguous. Germline V CDR1 and CDR2: MNHEY, SVGEGT. The CDR3 loop spans 11 amino acids. V lost 5 bases and J lost 6, with 7 bases in between. The CDR3: CASSGVKTQYF. CDR3 nucleotide sequence: TGTGCCAGCAGTGGGGTAAAGACCCAGTACTTC.

The rearrangement links TRBV29-1 to TRBJ2-2, with D unresolved. Deletions cut 3 bases from V and 3 bases from J, with 5 bases between. Germline assignment: CDR1 SQVTM and CDR2 ANQGSEA. The CDR3 loop spans 12 amino acids. CDR3 nucleotides: TGCAGCGTTGATGAGGACACCGGGGAGCTGTTTTTT. This gives the protein CSVDEDTGELFF.

This clonotype was seen many times. The chain recombines TRBV4-1 with TRBJ2-7; 9 positions agree with TRBD1. The J segment lost 5 bases and the V segment lost 3 bases, leaving 8 bases of the junction unmatched. Germline V gives CDR1 MGHRA, CDR2 YSYEKL. The CDR3 has 15 residues. The CDR3 DNA sequence: TGCGCCAGCAGCCAGCCGGGACAGGGAATCCACGAGCAGTACTTC. This gives the protein CASSQPGQGIHEQYF.

The CDR3 loop reads CSASRNTGELFF. CDR3 in DNA: TGCAGTGCCAGCCGAAACACCGGGGAGCTGTTTTTT. V is TRBV20-1 and J is TRBJ2-2; no clear D. The V end was cut by 6 bases, the J end by 2 bases, with 7 bases between. CDR3 length: 12 amino acids. Germline V lookup: CDR1 DFQATT, CDR2 SNEGSKA (reference sequence).

This clonotype has at least ten counts. The rearrangement uses TRBV7-8 and TRBJ2-1; no definite D call. With 2 bases removed from V and 6 bases from J, the gap between germline ends came to 11 bases. This CDR3 is built from 14 residues. Germline CDR1 reads SGHVS; CDR2 reads FQNEAQ. The CDR3, as DNA: TGTGCCAGCAGCTTAAGCCTGAGTTCCAATGAGCAGTTCTTC. Residues: CASSLSLSSNEQFF.

There are a few counts of this clonotype. The chain has TRBV20-1 and TRBJ2-7; the D gene is possibly TRBD2 (6 bases). The germline V gene encodes CDR1 DFQATT and CDR2 SNEGSKA (reference sequence). The CDR3 covers 14 residues. Trimming removed 3 bases from V and 0 bases from J, with 12 bases in between. For the CDR3, the DNA is TGCAGTGCTAGCAGCGGGTCGGTCTCCTACGAGCAGTACTTC. Translation gives CSASSGSVSYEQYF.

Only a few counts were recorded for this clonotype. This chain joins TRBV7-8 and TRBJ1-1; 9 bases align to TRBD1. Trimming removed 2 bases from V and 8 bases from J; junction bases left unmatched: 12. CDR3 length: 16 residues. Germline assignment: CDR1 SGHVS and CDR2 FQNEAQ. For the CDR3, the DNA is TGTGCCAGCAGCTTAACCCAAGAACAGGGGGCGAGAGAAGCTTTCTTT. It specifies CASSLTQEQGAREAFF.

This clonotype was detected many times. The CDR3 DNA sequence: TGTGCCAGCCATAAAGCGGGAGGGCCCCCCGTTGAGCAGTTCTTC. It specifies CASHKAGGPPVEQFF. This rearrangement joins TRBV9 to TRBJ2-1, with 10 nucleotides matching TRBD2. Germline trimming cut 7 bases from V and 9 bases from J; bases unmatched to any gene: 13. CDR1 and CDR2 from the germline V gene are SGDLS and YYNGEE. The CDR3 contains 15 residues.

A few counts support this clonotype. The V and J genes are TRBV29-1 and TRBJ2-5, with 10 bases lining up with TRBD1. The germline gives CDR1 SQVTM, CDR2 ANQGSEA. Trimming cost V 5 bases and J 10 bases; bases outside gene matches: 13. The CDR3 spans 14 residues. The CDR3 reads CSVQRRGQGLGQYF. The CDR3 coding sequence is TGCAGCGTTCAACGGCGGGGACAGGGGCTAGGCCAGTACTTC.

The chain uses TRBV12-3 or TRBV12-4 and TRBJ1-1, with D maybe TRBD1 (5 bases). V was trimmed by 4 bases and J by 1 base, leaving 10 bases between them. This CDR3 comprises 14 residues. CDR3 bases: TGTGCCAGCAGTTCACAGGAGCCGAACACTGAAGCTTTCTTT. Translating it yields CASSSQEPNTEAFF.

The V call is TRBV12-3 or TRBV12-4, the J call TRBJ2-3, with 15 bases lining up with TRBD2. CDR3 size: 19 residues. V was pared by 7 bases and J by 2 bases, with 13 bases of the junction left unmatched. The chain's CDR3 is CASTIIGLAGGQITDTQYF. Here the CDR3 DNA reads TGTGCCAGCACCATTATAGGACTAGCGGGAGGGCAAATCACAGATACGCAGTATTTT.

This clonotype was detected only a few times. The gene calls are TRBV29-1 and TRBJ2-7, with 12 positions matching TRBD2. Per the germline V gene, CDR1 is SQVTM and CDR2 is ANQGSEA. Trimming took 2 bases from V and 4 from J; bases not matched to a gene: 6. The CDR3 contains 15 residues. This chain's CDR3 is CSVEQTSGRRYEQYF. In DNA form, the CDR3 reads TGCAGCGTTGAACAGACTAGCGGGAGAAGGTACGAGCAGTACTTC.

As to this clonotype: This could be a read error, since a much larger clone is one nucleotide away. The chain combines TRBV3-1 with TRBJ2-4, with D perhaps TRBD1 or TRBD2 (6 bases each). Germline V gene lookup returns CDR1 LGHDT and CDR2 YNNKEL (reference sequence). The CDR3 is made up of 15 amino acids. This chain's CDR3 is CASSGRQGPKNIKYF. The CDR3 region has the DNA TGTGCCAGCAGCGGGAGGCAGGGGCCGAAAAACATTAAGTACTTC.

The J gene is TRBJ2-2, the V gene TRBV19; 7 bases match TRBD1. This CDR3 is built from 15 residues. V lost 6 bases to trimming and J lost 2 bases; unmatched junction nucleotides: 6. Germline V gives CDR1 LNHDA, CDR2 SQIVND (reference sequence). DNA for the CDR3: TGTGCCAGTAGACATACAGGGGTCAACACCGGGGAGCTGTTTTTT. Translated, it gives CASRHTGVNTGELFF.

This clonotype has a count of ten or more. The V and J genes are TRBV4-1 and TRBJ2-5, with D possibly matching TRBD1 (6 bases). The germline V gene has CDR1 MGHRA and CDR2 YSYEKL. The CDR3 sequence is 15 residues long. Trimming shortened V by 1 base and J by 3 bases, and 12 bases separated the two germline ends. In DNA, the CDR3 is TGCGCCAGCAGCCAAGCTGGGGCAGGGGAAGAGACCCAGTACTTC. Translating gives CASSQAGAGEETQYF.

In the case of this clonotype: A much larger clone lies one base from this, so it may be a read error. The V gene is TRBV4-1, the J gene TRBJ2-5; the D is unclear. CDR1 and CDR2 (germline): MGHRA, YSYEKL. The CDR3 contains 15 residues. Trimming removed 1 base from V and 5 bases from J, with 14 bases in between. DNA of the CDR3: TGCGCCAGCAGCCAAGGTTCGGTTGTCGAGGAGACCCAGTACTTC. It yields the protein CASSQGSVVEETQYF.

This clonotype was seen a few times. V usage is TRBV20-1 and J usage is TRBJ2-7; D is perhaps TRBD2 (5 bases). The CDR3 has 16 residues. Germline loops: CDR1 DFQATT, CDR2 SNEGSKA (reference sequence). V lost 0 bases, J lost 1 base, and 16 bases lay in between. This CDR3 is CSARDPWGETSYEQYF. For the CDR3, the DNA is TGCAGTGCTAGAGATCCGTGGGGAGAGACATCCTACGAGCAGTACTTC.

This clonotype was seen ten or more times. The gene calls are TRBV3-1 and TRBJ1-1; D possibly corresponds to TRBD1 (5 bases). The germline V and J ends were trimmed by 0 bases and 0 bases, with 8 bases remaining between them. This CDR3 region has 15 residues. Germline CDR1 is LGHDT and CDR2 is YNNKEL (reference sequence). The CDR3 region is CASSQERDLNTEAFF. In DNA, the CDR3 is TGTGCCAGCAGCCAAGAGAGGGACCTGAACACTGAAGCTTTCTTT.

This clonotype was seen at least ten times. This chain links TRBV28 with TRBJ2-7; 10 nucleotides match TRBD2. This CDR3 has 14 amino acids. Trimming at V came to 2 bases and at J to 4 bases, leaving 2 bases not matched to a gene. Germline CDR1 and CDR2: MDHEN and SYDVKM. The CDR3 DNA sequence: TGTGCCAGCAGTTTAGTAGCGGGAGGATACGAGCAGTACTTC. This sequence encodes CASSLVAGGYEQYF.

Points on this clonotype: This may come from a read error, since a much larger clone is one base off. The chain carries TRBV2 and TRBJ1-4, with D possibly TRBD1 on 6 matching bases. The CDR3 loop spans 14 amino acids. The germline V gene encodes CDR1 SNHLY and CDR2 FYNNEI. Trimming removed 5 bases from V and 5 bases from J, with 12 bases in between. As DNA, the CDR3 is TGTGCCAGCAGTCCACAGGGACACAATGAAAAACTGTTTTTT. Its translation: CASSPQGHNEKLFF.

This clonotype has ten or more counts. The chain couples TRBV6-5 to TRBJ2-5; the match to TRBD1 covers 8 bases. With 2 bases clipped from V and 5 bases from J, the junction kept 7 bases outside the gene matches. Looked up from germline, CDR1 is MNHEY and CDR2 is SVGAGI. The CDR3 is 15 amino acids. The CDR3 DNA follows: TGTGCCAGCAGTTACCTCTTCCGGACAGGGGAGACCCAGTACTTC. Amino acids: CASSYLFRTGETQYF.

In its sample, this clonotype was seen many times. The J gene is TRBJ2-1, the V gene TRBV18; 11 bases are shared with TRBD2. Unmatched junction bases numbered 3, after V lost 0 bases and J lost 8 bases. CDR3 length: 15 residues. The germline V gene has CDR1 KGHSH and CDR2 LQKENI. The CDR3: CASSPPSGRADEQFF. In DNA, the CDR3 is TGTGCCAGCTCACCACCTAGCGGGAGGGCCGATGAGCAGTTCTTC.

Comments on this clonotype: The CDR3 end shows no conserved phenylalanine or tryptophan, and so a read error is likely. The gene calls are TRBV9 and TRBJ1-1; D gene unclear. The length of the CDR3 is 13 residues. Germline CDR1 is SGDLS and CDR2 is YYNGEE. Trimming shortened V by 4 bases and J by 0 bases, and 7 bases separated the two germline ends. This CDR3 is CASSTAMNTEAFL. The CDR3 DNA reads TGTGCCAGCAGCACAGCAATGAACACTGAAGCTTTCCTT.

This clonotype was recorded many times. V gene TRBV5-1 combines with J gene TRBJ1-1; 8 positions agree with TRBD1. V shed 3 bases, J shed 0 bases, and the junction held 19 bases outside the gene matches. From germline, CDR1 is SGHRS and CDR2 YFSETQ. The CDR3 consists of 20 residues. CDR3 sequence reads: CASSSDRGGVRGRMNTEAFF. As DNA, the CDR3 is TGCGCCAGCAGCTCTGACAGGGGAGGGGTAAGGGGCCGAATGAACACTGAAGCTTTCTTT.

V usage is TRBV6-1 and J usage is TRBJ2-1; D is perhaps TRBD1 or TRBD2 (6 bases each). V was pared by 2 bases and J by 7 bases, with 18 bases between. Germline values: CDR1 MNHNS, CDR2 SASEGT. The CDR3 runs 16 residues. CDR3 DNA: TGTGCCAGCAGTGAATGGGGGGCCAGGGTGATTAATGAGCAGTTCTTC. It translates to CASSEWGARVINEQFF.

The sample holds many counts of this clonotype. J is TRBJ2-5 and V is TRBV20-1; TRBD2 matches 8 bases. Germline V lookup: CDR1 DFQATT, CDR2 SNEGSKA (reference sequence). The CDR3 consists of 15 residues. Trimming took 1 base from V and 5 from J; bases not matched to a gene: 9. The CDR3 loop is CSARGLPSGPETQYF. For the CDR3, the DNA is TGCAGTGCTAGAGGCCTCCCTAGCGGGCCTGAGACCCAGTACTTC.

This clonotype was observed a handful of times. CDR3: CASSLGGQPWEQYF. The CDR3 DNA reads as TGTGCCAGCAGCTTAGGAGGGCAGCCCTGGGAGCAGTACTTC. V usage is TRBV11-2 and J usage is TRBJ2-7; a possible D gene is TRBD2 (5 bases). The germline V gene has CDR1 SGHAT and CDR2 FQNNGV. This CDR3 contains 14 residues. V dropped 1 base and J dropped 7 bases, with 14 bases sitting between them.

About this clonotype: One junction end does not reproduce the germline sequence, and a read error may be involved. V usage is TRBV19 and J usage is TRBJ2-1, with no clear D. CDR1 LNHDA and CDR2 SQIVND come from the germline V gene (reference sequence). The CDR3 totals 15 residues. CDR3 amino acids: CASSRMVGSCNEQFF. CDR3 coding DNA: TGTGCCAGTAGCCGTATGGTGGGCTCCTGCAATGAGCAGTTCTTC. The full variable domain, with the rest looked up from reference TRBV19 and TRBJ2-1, is DGGITQSPKYLFRKEGQNVTLSCEQNLNHDAMYWYRQDPGQGLRLIYYSQIVNDFQKGDIAEGYSVSREKKESFPLTVTSAQKNPTAFYLCASSRMVGSCNEQFFGPGTRLTVL.

This chain connects TRBV24-1 to TRBJ1-5; D ambiguous. Per germline, CDR1 KGHDR and CDR2 SFDVKD. The CDR3 extends over 13 amino acids. V lost 1 base and J lost 6, with 6 bases in between. The CDR3 loop is CATSDFRGQPQHF. The CDR3 DNA follows: TGTGCCACCAGTGATTTCCGGGGTCAGCCCCAGCATTTT.